This TCR beta chain is drawn from a study of cytomegalovirus exposure and HLA in healthy donors. Study-wide findings and caveats: Researchers counted 150 to 200 TCR beta chains as cytomegalovirus-associated. Later analysis indicated greater clonal expansion among HLA-associated TCR beta chains than among equally common other chains.

With 2 bases removed from V and 3 bases from J, the gap between germline ends came to 2 bases. Germline V gives CDR1 MDHEN, CDR2 SYDVKM. This CDR3 is 11 amino acids long. To note about this clone: Its target is not known. This sample includes further DNA sequences coding for the same CDR3.

60 Vbeta and 13 Jbeta primers were used in PCR. Measured with immunoSEQ multiplex PCR; TCRdb has only the in-frame clones, and not every one. The sample records tens of thousands of clones, around 80% being singletons. The sample comprised PBMCs. This clonotype originated in a man aged 35-49 years in good health and CMV-seronegative. The chain is built from TRBV28 and TRBJ2-7; D uncertain. CDR3 DNA sequence: TGTGCCAGCAGTTTACGCTACGAGCAGTACTTC. This sequence encodes CASSLRYEQYF.